The clone carrying this T cell receptor (beta chain) was found a few times. This entry belongs to a study of OX40 agonist ivuxolimab in advanced cancers. Libraries were prepared by immunoSEQ multiplex PCR; TCRdb keeps only in-frame clonotypes and omits some of them. The sample includes about 76,000 clones, about 85% seen only once; the top ten take roughly 3.1%. CDR3 size: 16 residues. Trimming took off 6 bases at V and 2 bases at J, with 16 bases between the two ends. Germline loops: CDR1 MRHNA, CDR2 SNTAGT. The TCR comes from an adult with an advanced solid tumor such as melanoma, head and neck, liver or kidney cancer. Sample: CD4+ or CD8+ T cells sorted from blood, taken in a trial of the OX40 agonist ivuxolimab. This chain links TRBV6-4 with TRBJ2-2; TRBD1 might be the D (6 bases). CDR3 amino acids: CASSEHYRVNTGELFF. The DNA for the CDR3 is TGTGCCAGCAGCGAGCACTACAGGGTCAACACCGGGGAGCTGTTTTTT.